This record concerns one T cell receptor beta chain sequence. Its antigen is undetermined. The data originate from a study of CXCR3-negative and CXCR3-positive naive CD8 T cells. Notes on the study in general: Against CXCR3-negative naive cells, CXCR3-positive naive cells showed more hydrophobic TRB CDR3s.

The CDR3 loop spans 12 amino acids. Germline values: CDR1 MGHDK, CDR2 SYGVNS. All TRB cDNA libraries came from 5' RACE performed with UMI labels. No DNA is given; TCRdb re-called the 5' RACE reads and lists each CDR3 protein once. In total, the table holds about 140,000 distinct CDR3 sequences. This TCR was sampled from a human donor in good health. Some clones in this sample may be carry-over from other donors' samples. The rearrangement joins TRBV25-1 to TRBJ2-5; checking the TCRdb D call of TRBD1 is not possible without DNA. Material: naive CXCR3+ CD8+ T cells from blood. Indicated subset: CD45RO-CCR7+CD27+CD95- naive CD8+ T cells expressing CXCR3 (TNR3+). The CDR3 here is CASADIGETQYF. Drawing the rest from reference TRBV25-1 and TRBJ2-5, the complete variable domain is EADIYQTPRYLVIGTGKKITLECSQTMGHDKMYWYQQDPGMELHLIHYSYGVNSTEKGDLSSESTVSRIRTEHFPLTLESARPSHTSQYLCASADIGETQYFGPGTRLLVL.